The 24 T cell receptor beta chains presented below share a single source sample, sequenced in a study of control samples from healthy donors and cancer patients. Repertoires were generated with immunoSEQ multiplex PCR, while TCRdb's copy carries only in-frame clones and drops some. The profile shows about 180,000 clones, 90% of them singletons. The sequenced sample was blood. The receptors shown here come from a woman in her forties or fifties in good health.

The chain employs TRBV12-3 or TRBV12-4 and TRBJ1-1; unclear D gene. Between the trimmed V and J ends, which lost 0 bases and 5 bases, there was a span of 7 bases. The CDR3 consists of 13 residues. The CDR3 is CASSLAEGTEAFF. CDR3 sequence (DNA): TGTGCCAGCAGTTTAGCAGAAGGGACTGAAGCTTTCTTT.

V is TRBV6-4 and J is TRBJ2-3; TRBD2 aligns across 15 bases. V lost 0 bases to trimming and J lost 4 bases; unmatched junction nucleotides: 2. This CDR3 is built from 17 residues. CDR1 is MRHNA, CDR2 SNTAGT, per germline. The CDR3 DNA sequence: TGTGCCAGCAGTGACTCAGGACTAGCGGGAGGGCCAGATACGCAGTATTTT. It codes for CASSDSGLAGGPDTQYF.

The chain couples TRBV28 to TRBJ2-1; D remains ambiguous. Trimming shortened V by 6 bases and J by 9 bases, and 18 bases separated the two germline ends. Germline CDR1 and CDR2: MDHEN and SYDVKM. This CDR3 region has 14 residues. The CDR3 DNA reads TGTGCCAGCAGCCCCCCGGCCAACTGGGGTGAGCAGTTCTTC. It specifies CASSPPANWGEQFF.

As DNA, the CDR3 is TGTGCCAGCAGCGCCACAGGGGGCACTGAAGCTTTCTTT. Encoded protein: CASSATGGTEAFF. The genes are TRBV9 and TRBJ1-1, with 8 bases lining up with TRBD1. Germline loops: CDR1 SGDLS, CDR2 YYNGEE. The CDR3 contains 13 residues. J gave up 4 bases and V 3 bases, and 2 bases lay outside the gene matches.

V is TRBV3-1 (or the pseudogene TRBV3-2) and J is TRBJ2-1; 9 bases agree with TRBD2. The CDR3 runs 15 residues. With V trimmed by 4 bases and J by 6 bases, 7 bases remained unmatched. The V gene's germline CDR1 is LGHDT and CDR2 YNNKEL (reference sequence). Here the CDR3 reads CASSRASGRTNEQFF. The CDR3 DNA is TGTGCCAGCAGCCGCGCGAGCGGGAGGACCAATGAGCAGTTCTTC.

The chain is built from TRBV7-3 and TRBJ2-2, with 7 bases fitting TRBD1. This CDR3 has 15 amino acids. V lost 5 bases, J lost 2 bases, and 5 bases stayed unmatched. Germline-derived CDR1 and CDR2 are SGHTA and FQGTGA. CDR3 DNA: TGTGCCAGCAGCCCACACAGGGGAAACACCGGGGAGCTGTTTTTT. It encodes CASSPHRGNTGELFF.

The chain recombines TRBV7-8 with TRBJ2-1; D is unclear. Germline V gene lookup returns CDR1 SGHVS and CDR2 FQNEAQ. CDR3 length equals 16 residues. Trimming took off 0 bases at V and 2 bases at J, with 11 bases between the two ends. The CDR3, as DNA: TGTGCCAGCAGCTTAGCGCGCGGAACGGCCTACAATGAGCAGTTCTTC. Protein product: CASSLARGTAYNEQFF.

The CDR3 protein is CASSLRDEQYF. The CDR3 coding sequence is TGCGCCAGCAGCTTGAGGGACGAGCAGTACTTC. V usage is TRBV5-1 and J usage is TRBJ2-7; D remains unclear. Looked up from germline, CDR1 is SGHRS and CDR2 is YFSETQ. The ends were cut back, 1 base at V and 5 bases at J, with 4 bases in the middle. The CDR3 length is 11 residues.

This clone was observed a single time. This sequence joins TRBV12-5 and TRBJ1-1; perhaps TRBD1 as D (5 bases). Trimming removed 6 bases from V and 8 bases from J, with 22 bases in between. Germline V gene data show CDR1 as LGHNT and CDR2 as FRNRAP. CDR3 length: 15 amino acids. In DNA form, the CDR3 reads TGTGCTAGTGGCCGGGACCGCCGAATGGGTTTCGAAGCTTTCTTT. Its translation is CASGRDRRMGFEAFF.

The rearrangement links TRBV29-1 to TRBJ2-1; 8 bases are a match to TRBD1. The junction had 14 bases not matched to a gene; V was cut back by 6 bases and J by 7 bases. CDR3 size: 15 residues. Germline V gene data show CDR1 as SQVTM and CDR2 as ANQGSEA. Written as DNA, the CDR3 is TGCAGCGTCAAGCACGAGACAGGGGACTGGAATGAGCAGTTCTTC. Its translation: CSVKHETGDWNEQFF.

This clone has a single count. The chain has TRBV27 and TRBJ2-7; 7 positions match TRBD1. This CDR3 is built from 12 residues. From germline, CDR1 is MNHEY and CDR2 SMNVEV (reference sequence). V trimming: 5 bases; J trimming: 4 bases; junction bases outside the gene matches: 2. The CDR3 DNA is TGTGCCAGCAGTCCGACAGGGTACGAGCAGTACTTC. It specifies CASSPTGYEQYF.

The rearrangement joins TRBV7-9 to TRBJ2-2, with D maybe TRBD2 (5 bases). The CDR3 contains 16 residues. Trimming shortened V by 0 bases and J by 1 base, and 9 bases separated the two germline ends. The V gene's germline CDR1 is SEHNR and CDR2 FQNEAQ (reference sequence). The CDR3 sequence is CASSLASGMNTGELFF. DNA for the CDR3: TGTGCCAGCAGCTTAGCGTCGGGGATGAACACCGGGGAGCTGTTTTTT.

CDR3 sequence (DNA): TGTGCCAGCAGTGACACCACCAACGGGACAGCCGTTTGTGCCCAGCATTTT. Protein sequence: CASSDTTNGTAVCAQHF. V and J are TRBV6-4 and TRBJ1-5; 7 positions match TRBD1. This CDR3 contains 17 residues. CDR1 MRHNA and CDR2 SNTAGT come from the germline V gene. V lost 2 bases and J lost 11; bases outside the gene matches: 18.

The J gene is TRBJ2-1, the V gene TRBV25-1; D not certain. V was shortened by 4 bases and J by 0 bases, with 10 bases between the two germline ends. The germline CDR1 and CDR2 sequences are MGHDK and SYGVNS. The CDR3 spans 15 residues. CDR3 residues: CASSAVRGSYNEQFF. Written as DNA, the CDR3 is TGTGCCAGCAGTGCCGTGCGAGGCTCCTACAATGAGCAGTTCTTC.

The rearrangement joins TRBV28 to TRBJ1-6, with D uncertain. CDR3 size: 13 residues. From germline, CDR1 is MDHEN and CDR2 SYDVKM. V lost 10 bases and J lost 7, with 14 bases in between. CDR3 nucleotide sequence: TGTGCCACCAGAACAGAACCGAATTCACCCCTCCACTTT. Amino acids: CATRTEPNSPLHF. The whole variable domain, filled in from reference TRBV28 and TRBJ1-6, reads DVKVTQSSRYLVKRTGEKVFLECVQDMDHENMFWYRQDPGLGLRLIYFSYDVKMKEKGDIPEGYSVSREKKERFSLILESASTNQTSMYLCATRTEPNSPLHFGNGTRLTVT.

The rearrangement joins TRBV5-4 to TRBJ2-3, with D perhaps assigned TRBD1 or TRBD2 (6 bases each). Germline assignment: CDR1 SGHNT and CDR2 YYREEE (reference sequence). Trimming shortened V by 0 bases and J by 5 bases, and 19 bases separated the two germline ends. The CDR3 has 17 amino acids. In DNA form, the CDR3 reads TGTGCCAGCAGCTTGGATACGGGGGCCGGGGTGGGAGATACGCAGTATTTT. This sequence encodes CASSLDTGAGVGDTQYF.

The gene calls are TRBV7-9 and TRBJ1-1; 7 positions match TRBD1. Germline lookup yields CDR1 SEHNR and CDR2 FQNEAQ (reference sequence). The J segment lost 4 bases and the V segment lost 9 bases, leaving 14 bases of the junction unmatched. The CDR3 consists of 15 residues. The CDR3 reads CASQESRDRGTEAFF. CDR3 nucleotides: TGTGCCAGTCAAGAGAGCCGGGACAGAGGCACTGAAGCTTTCTTT.

This chain connects TRBV2 to TRBJ2-1; 13 bases align to TRBD2. CDR3 length: 15 residues. V lost 10 bases, J lost 7 bases, and 10 bases stayed unmatched. CDR1 is SNHLY and CDR2 is FYNNEI in the germline V gene. CDR3 nucleotide sequence: TGTGCCACTAGAAAACTAGCGGGGGGGCCAAATGAGCAGTTCTTC. Translating it yields CATRKLAGGPNEQFF.

Regarding this clone: The sample contains more than one DNA sequence encoding this CDR3. CDR3 region: CASSQETAYGYTF. DNA for the CDR3: TGCGCCAGCAGCCAAGAGACTGCTTATGGCTACACCTTC. This chain connects TRBV4-3 to TRBJ1-2; D ambiguous. V was trimmed by 0 bases and J by 5 bases, leaving 7 bases between them. Germline CDR1 LGHNA, CDR2 YSLEER. CDR3 length: 13 residues.

This clone was detected a few times. This chain connects TRBV30 to TRBJ1-2; TRBD1 might be the D (6 bases). CDR3 length: 14 residues. CDR1 is GTSNPN and CDR2 is SVGIG in the germline V gene (reference sequence). V was pared by 7 bases and J by 4 bases, with 19 bases between. CDR3 sequence reads: CASLNRANSYGYTF. Here the CDR3 DNA reads TGTGCCTCGCTGAACAGGGCCAACTCCTATGGCTACACCTTC.

The V gene is TRBV9, the J gene TRBJ2-3, with D unresolved. CDR1 SGDLS and CDR2 YYNGEE come from the germline V gene. The V end was cut by 9 bases, the J end by 0 bases, with 8 bases between. The CDR3 spans 12 residues. The CDR3 coding sequence is TGTGCCACCGGCCCCAGCACAGATACGCAGTATTTT. It yields the protein CATGPSTDTQYF.

The chain recombines TRBV5-4 with TRBJ2-1; 7 nucleotides align to TRBD1. This CDR3 comprises 15 residues. The V segment lost 0 bases and the J segment 9 bases; nucleotides outside the gene matches: 9. CDR1 and CDR2 from the germline V gene are SGHNT and YYREEE (reference sequence). CDR3 amino acids: CASSLGYRAGGEQFF. The DNA of the CDR3 is TGTGCCAGCAGCTTGGGTTATAGGGCAGGGGGTGAGCAGTTCTTC.

This chain links TRBV7-2 with TRBJ2-3; possible D gene TRBD2, 6 bases. The length of the CDR3 is 13 residues. Trimming took 5 bases from V and 2 from J, leaving 8 bases between them. Germline assignment: CDR1 SGHTA and CDR2 FQGNSA. CDR3 sequence reads: CASSRDFTDTQYF. The CDR3 coding sequence is TGTGCCAGCAGCCGGGACTTCACAGATACGCAGTATTTT.

The rearrangement links TRBV10-3 to TRBJ1-3; D remains unclear. Germline V CDR1 and CDR2: ENHRY, SYGVKD. Trimming left V 8 bases short and J 4 bases short, with 9 bases between. The CDR3 sequence is 12 residues long. This CDR3 is CAIRVEGNTIYF. For the CDR3, the DNA is TGTGCCATCCGGGTGGAAGGAAACACCATATATTTT.